Each of the 27 T cell receptor beta chains below was sequenced from the same sample in a study of T cells in Graves' hyperthyroidism and ophthalmopathy. TCR beta CDR3 regions were amplified from RNA. TCR CDR3 regions were first amplified by RT-PCR with HTBI primers. TCRdb re-derived calls from the multiplex PCR reads in MiXCR, one entry per CDR3 protein. The table shows 250,000 to 300,000 distinct CDR3 sequences, with 13% occurring only once. The sequenced material came from blood. The receptors come from a woman in her twenties or thirties with Graves' hyperthyroidism that later progressed to Graves' ophthalmopathy.

A word on this clonotype: An end of the junction differs from the germline gene, which may be a read error. Here the CDR3 reads CACSSRLAGQGDTQYF. The CDR3 DNA reads TGTGCCTGCAGCTCACGCCTAGCCGGTCAGGGAGATACGCAGTATTTT. The V call is TRBV5-4, the J call TRBJ2-3; D possibly matches TRBD1 or TRBD2 (5 bases each). The length of the CDR3 is 16 residues. The germline CDR1 and CDR2 sequences are SGHNT and YYREEE (reference sequence).

In this sample, this clonotype turned up many times. J is TRBJ1-1 and V is TRBV6-1; D uncertain. The CDR3 runs 13 residues. With 3 bases removed from V and 6 bases from J, the gap between germline ends came to 11 bases. Germline V lookup: CDR1 MNHNS, CDR2 SASEGT. The CDR3 loop is CASSDLGPPEAFF. CDR3 bases: TGTGCCAGCAGTGACTTGGGCCCGCCTGAAGCTTTCTTT.

This clonotype was seen ten or more times. The chain couples TRBV5-1 to TRBJ2-7, with D perhaps matching TRBD1 (6 bases). There are 14 residues in the CDR3. Germline V gene data show CDR1 as SGHRS and CDR2 as YFSETQ. The V end was cut by 0 bases, the J end by 6 bases, with 13 bases between. DNA of the CDR3: TGCGCCAGCAGCTTGGGGGACAAATTTGGCGAGCAGTACTTC. This translates into CASSLGDKFGEQYF. Filled out from reference TRBV5-1 and TRBJ2-7, the complete variable domain reads KAGVTQTPRYLIKTRGQQVTLSCSPISGHRSVSWYQQTPGQGLQFLFEYFSETQRNKGNFPGRFSGRQFSNSRSEMNVSTLELGDSALYLCASSLGDKFGEQYFGPGTRLTVT.

The J gene is TRBJ2-7, the V gene TRBV6-5, with D perhaps being TRBD1 or TRBD2 (6 bases each). Deletions cut 0 bases from V and 3 bases from J, with 15 bases between. This CDR3 region has 16 residues. Per germline, CDR1 MNHEY and CDR2 SVGAGI. CDR3 protein: CASSYSIGGGDYEQYF. CDR3 in DNA: TGTGCCAGCAGTTACTCGATAGGAGGGGGAGACTACGAGCAGTACTTC.

This clonotype has at least ten counts. The chain uses TRBV3-1 and TRBJ1-1; no firm D call. V shed 1 base and J shed 8 bases, with 5 bases lying between them. Germline assignment: CDR1 LGHDT and CDR2 YNNKEL (reference sequence). CDR3 length: 11 residues. The CDR3 sequence is CASSQGREAFF. Here the CDR3 DNA reads TGTGCCAGCAGCCAAGGTAGGGAAGCTTTCTTT.

This clonotype was recorded at least ten times. The chain has TRBV7-9 and TRBJ1-1; D is ambiguous. V was pared by 7 bases and J by 1 base, with 4 bases between. Germline CDR1 and CDR2: SEHNR and FQNEAQ (reference sequence). The CDR3 loop spans 11 amino acids. The CDR3 sequence: CASIRNTEAFF. The CDR3 bases are TGTGCCAGCATCCGGAACACTGAAGCTTTCTTT. Drawing the rest from reference TRBV7-9 and TRBJ1-1, the complete variable domain is DTGVSQNPRHKITKRGQNVTFRCDPISEHNRLYWYRQTLGQGPEFLTYFQNEAQLEKSRLLSDRFSAERPKGSFSTLEIQRTEQGDSAMYLCASIRNTEAFFGQGTRLTVV.

Concerning this clonotype itself: This may come from a read error, since a much larger clone is one base off. This sequence joins TRBV9 and TRBJ2-1; possibly TRBD1 for D (5 bases). Trimming took off 4 bases at V and 7 bases at J, with 18 bases between the two ends. CDR1 is SGDLS and CDR2 is YYNGEE in the germline V gene. The CDR3 extends over 15 amino acids. CDR3 DNA: TGTGCCAGCAGCCCCCGGCCAGGGTTAAGGAATGAGCAGTTCTTC. Its protein is CASSPRPGLRNEQFF. The variable domain in full, with the rest retrieved from reference TRBV9 and TRBJ2-1, is DSGVTQTPKHLITATGQRVTLRCSPRSGDLSVYWYQQSLDQGLQFLIQYYNGEERAKGNILERFSAQQFPDLHSELNLSSLELGDSALYFCASSPRPGLRNEQFFGPGTRLTVL.

This chain joins TRBV24-1 and TRBJ2-3; no clear D gene. CDR3 length: 15 residues. Germline V CDR1 and CDR2: KGHDR, SFDVKD. Deletions cut 6 bases from V and 0 bases from J, with 12 bases between. CDR3 DNA sequence: TGTGCCACCAGTCCCTTTGGTCATAGCACAGATACGCAGTATTTT. It is translated as CATSPFGHSTDTQYF.

This clonotype was seen repeatedly, ten times or more. The chain carries TRBV19 and TRBJ1-1, with D unresolved. Germline V gene sequence: CDR1 LNHDA, CDR2 SQIVND (reference sequence). The CDR3 sequence is 13 residues long. The ends were cut back, 7 bases at V and 1 base at J, with 10 bases in the middle. CDR3 sequence: CASTAASNTEAFF. CDR3 DNA: TGTGCCAGTACCGCAGCTTCGAACACTGAAGCTTTCTTT.

The chain employs TRBV9 and TRBJ2-7; D remains unclear. Trimming pared 4 bases from V and 1 base from J, leaving 9 bases between. The CDR3 is 13 amino acids. Germline loops: CDR1 SGDLS, CDR2 YYNGEE. The CDR3 loop reads CASSPPNSYEQYF. The CDR3 DNA reads TGTGCCAGCAGCCCCCCTAATTCCTACGAGCAGTACTTC.

This clonotype was recorded a few times. This rearrangement joins TRBV7-8 to TRBJ1-5; D gene ambiguous. Germline values: CDR1 SGHVS, CDR2 FQNEAQ. Between the trimmed V and J ends, which lost 5 bases and 9 bases, there was a span of 2 bases. The CDR3 length is 9 residues. The CDR3 coding sequence is TGTGCCAGCAGCCTGCCCCAGCATTTT. This codes for CASSLPQHF.

This chain joins TRBV6-5 and TRBJ2-1; D is unclear. This CDR3 has 14 residues. The germline gives CDR1 MNHEY, CDR2 SVGAGI. V was trimmed by 2 bases and J by 9 bases, leaving 14 bases between them. Here the CDR3 DNA reads TGTGCCAGCAGTTACCCCGCAGGCGTCGGTGAGCAGTTCTTC. It codes for CASSYPAGVGEQFF.

This clonotype was counted at least ten times. The rearrangement uses TRBV27 and TRBJ2-2, with TRBD2 matching 13 bases. The CDR3 has 17 amino acids. V lost 2 bases and J lost 5; bases outside the gene matches: 5. Germline V gene lookup returns CDR1 MNHEY and CDR2 SMNVEV (reference sequence). This CDR3 is CASSLGLAGVYTGELFF. CDR3 coding DNA: TGTGCCAGCAGTTTAGGACTAGCGGGAGTGTATACCGGGGAGCTGTTTTTT.

The sample holds many counts of this clonotype. J is TRBJ2-5 and V is TRBV20-1; 10 bases are shared with TRBD2. Germline V gene data show CDR1 as DFQATT and CDR2 as SNEGSKA (reference sequence). V gave up 6 bases and J gave up 5 bases; unmatched junction bases: 9. The CDR3 contains 14 residues. This CDR3 is CSAWTSGGGETQYF. The CDR3 DNA follows: TGCAGTGCCTGGACTAGCGGAGGTGGGGAGACCCAGTACTTC.

In this sample, this clonotype turned up many times. This chain uses TRBV28 with TRBJ2-5; TRBD2 agrees at 9 bases. The CDR3 is 16 residues long. Looked up from germline, CDR1 is MDHEN and CDR2 is SYDVKM. The V segment lost 5 bases and the J segment 1 base; nucleotides outside the gene matches: 8. This CDR3 is CASSPTGTSSQETQYF. The CDR3 DNA follows: TGTGCCAGCAGTCCCACCGGGACTAGCAGCCAAGAGACCCAGTACTTC.

This clonotype was detected only once. A much larger clone lies a single base off, so this may be a read error. V gene TRBV20-1 combines with J gene TRBJ1-5, with 7 bases fitting TRBD1. The CDR3 length is 15 residues. Germline lookup yields CDR1 DFQATT and CDR2 SNEGSKA (reference sequence). The CDR3 DNA reads TGCGGTGCTATTAAACAGGGGACCGGCAATCAGCCCCAGCATTTT. Amino acid sequence: CGAIKQGTGNQPQHF.

V and J are TRBV29-1 and TRBJ1-2; TRBD1 aligns across 7 bases. Germline V gene lookup returns CDR1 SQVTM and CDR2 ANQGSEA. This CDR3 is 13 amino acids long. After removal of 5 bases from V and 5 bases from J, the junction contained 8 bases not matched to a gene. CDR3 in amino acids: CSVPRGQTYGYTF. The CDR3, as DNA: TGCAGCGTTCCCAGGGGACAGACTTATGGCTACACCTTC.

This clonotype was picked up many times. This rearrangement joins TRBV12-3 or TRBV12-4 to TRBJ2-7; D ambiguous. V gave up 2 bases and J gave up 3 bases, with 11 bases separating them. The CDR3 has 14 amino acids. The CDR3, as DNA: TGTGCCAGCAGTTTAAGGAGATCGGGCTACGAGCAGTACTTC. It translates to CASSLRRSGYEQYF.

The chain uses TRBV20-1 and TRBJ2-5, with 13 bases identical to TRBD2. CDR1 and CDR2 (germline): DFQATT, SNEGSKA (reference sequence). The ends lost 3 bases at V and 1 base at J; junction bases unmatched: 8. The CDR3 spans 17 residues. The CDR3: CSARGGLAGVIQETQYF. For the CDR3, the DNA is TGCAGTGCTAGGGGTGGACTAGCGGGAGTCATCCAAGAGACCCAGTACTTC.

The CDR3 sequence: CAIGSFYNEQFF. Written as DNA, the CDR3 is TGTGCCATCGGATCCTTCTACAATGAGCAGTTCTTC. The chain combines TRBV28 with TRBJ2-1; no definite D call. CDR1 and CDR2 (germline): MDHEN, SYDVKM. V shed 10 bases and J shed 3 bases, with 10 bases lying between them. The CDR3 is 12 amino acids.

This clonotype was picked up many times. The chain combines TRBV5-1 with TRBJ2-1; D may be TRBD1 or TRBD2 (5 bases each). Germline CDR1 reads SGHRS; CDR2 reads YFSETQ. CDR3 size: 15 residues. Deletions cut 4 bases from V and 2 bases from J, with 13 bases between. The CDR3 loop reads CASSPWDGAYNEQFF. The CDR3 DNA reads as TGCGCCAGCAGCCCTTGGGACGGCGCCTACAATGAGCAGTTCTTC. Together with reference TRBV5-1 and TRBJ2-1, the CDR3 gives the full variable domain: KAGVTQTPRYLIKTRGQQVTLSCSPISGHRSVSWYQQTPGQGLQFLFEYFSETQRNKGNFPGRFSGRQFSNSRSEMNVSTLELGDSALYLCASSPWDGAYNEQFFGPGTRLTVL.

This clonotype was recorded many times. This chain links TRBV6-1 with TRBJ2-7, with TRBD2 identical over 7 bases. The J segment lost 2 bases and the V segment lost 11 bases, leaving 9 bases of the junction unmatched. The CDR3 consists of 13 residues. Per germline, CDR1 MNHNS and CDR2 SASEGT. As DNA, the CDR3 is TGTGCCGTCTGCAGCGGGATAACCTACGAGCAGTACTTC. Translating gives CAVCSGITYEQYF.

This clonotype was counted many times. This rearrangement joins TRBV6-2 or TRBV6-3 to TRBJ2-7; a possible D gene is TRBD2 (7 bases). V was shortened by 3 bases and J by 4 bases, with 16 bases between the two germline ends. CDR1 is MNHEY and CDR2 is SVGEGT in the germline V gene. The CDR3 is 15 residues long. CDR3 sequence reads: CASSYSGGSGYEQYF. The CDR3 DNA reads TGTGCCAGCAGTTATTCGGGGGGCAGTGGATACGAGCAGTACTTC.

The rearrangement uses TRBV5-5 and TRBJ2-5; D is undetermined. CDR3 length: 13 residues. Germline CDR1 is SGHKS and CDR2 is YYEKEE (reference sequence). The germline V and J ends were trimmed by 0 bases and 4 bases, with 7 bases remaining between them. The CDR3: CASSLGVSETQYF. The CDR3, as DNA: TGTGCCAGCAGCTTGGGTGTCTCAGAGACCCAGTACTTC.

J is TRBJ2-3 and V is TRBV4-1, with 14 bases that match TRBD2. Germline CDR1 reads MGHRA; CDR2 reads YSYEKL. V trimming: 3 bases; J trimming: 3 bases; junction bases outside the gene matches: 5. The CDR3 length is 17 residues. The CDR3 here is CASSHLTSGRGTDTQYF. The CDR3, as DNA: TGCGCCAGCAGCCATTTGACTAGCGGGAGGGGAACAGATACGCAGTATTTT.

For this clonotype: No DNA is shown, since the ends of the CDR3 on it are uncertain; the CDR3 is the one TCRdb lists. The J gene is TRBJ2-3, the V gene TRBV18; whether TRBD2, the table's D call, matches the DNA was not checked. Counting both end residues, the CDR3 totals 16 amino acids. Per the germline V gene, CDR1 is KGHSH and CDR2 is LQKENI. CDR3 sequence reads: CASSPGLAEAQIRSIF.

Many counts were recorded for this clonotype. The rearrangement joins TRBV6-1 to TRBJ1-1; D not certain. Trimming cost V 5 bases and J 1 base, with 8 bases left between them. Germline CDR1 and CDR2: MNHNS and SASEGT. This CDR3 is built from 13 residues. CDR3 protein: CASSYHRNTEAFF. The CDR3 DNA follows: TGTGCCAGCAGTTATCACCGGAACACTGAAGCTTTCTTT.